A single sample is the source of the 10 T cell receptor beta chains below, sequenced in a study of T cells in Graves' hyperthyroidism and ophthalmopathy. From RNA transcripts, TCR beta CDR3 regions were amplified. A set of HTBI primers served as the primers for a first-round RT-PCR of the TCR CDR3. TCRdb used MiXCR to reprocess the multiplex PCR reads, holding one entry per CDR3 protein. This table has approximately 640,000 distinct CDR3 sequences, about 16% appearing once. Sequenced material: blood. All receptors come from a woman between 25 and 40 years old with Graves' hyperthyroidism.

This clonotype was observed many times. The chain has TRBV7-6 and TRBJ1-4; the D gene is possibly TRBD1 (5 bases). CDR1 is SGHVS and CDR2 is FNYEAQ in the germline V gene. The germline V and J ends were trimmed by 5 bases and 6 bases, with 16 bases remaining between them. CDR3 size: 15 residues. The CDR3 region has the DNA TGTGCCAGCAGCCCGCACCTCCTAGGGGATGAAAAACTGTTTTTT. Translating it yields CASSPHLLGDEKLFF.

The gene calls are TRBV18 and TRBJ2-7, with D perhaps being TRBD1 or TRBD2 (6 bases each). Per the germline V gene, CDR1 is KGHSH and CDR2 is LQKENI. The CDR3 totals 14 residues. V dropped 5 bases and J dropped 0 bases, with 11 bases sitting between them. The CDR3 loop is CASSAGQASYEQYF. CDR3 sequence (DNA): TGTGCCAGCTCAGCGGGACAAGCCTCCTACGAGCAGTACTTC. The complete variable domain, with remaining parts taken from reference TRBV18 and TRBJ2-7, reads NAGVMQNPRHLVRRRGQEARLRCSPMKGHSHVYWYRQLPEEGLKFMVYLQKENIIDESGMPKERFSAEFPKEGPSILRIQQVVRGDSAAYFCASSAGQASYEQYFGPGTRLTVT.

This clonotype was seen at least ten times. The chain carries TRBV20-1 and TRBJ1-5; D is uncertain. Per the germline V gene, CDR1 is DFQATT and CDR2 is SNEGSKA (reference sequence). The CDR3 totals 18 residues. Trimming took 6 bases from V and 0 from J, leaving 24 bases between them. This CDR3 is CSANTRTALTNSNQPQHF. The DNA of the CDR3 is TGCAGTGCAAATACCCGGACGGCCTTGACTAATAGCAATCAGCCCCAGCATTTT.

J is TRBJ2-7 and V is TRBV4-2; D might be TRBD1 or TRBD2, each matching 5 bases. V lost 2 bases, J lost 4 bases, and 18 bases lay in between. The CDR3 length is 16 residues. The germline V gene has CDR1 LGHNA and CDR2 YNFKEQ. DNA of the CDR3: TGTGCCAGCAGCCAACTAGGGACCACGGCTATATACGAGCAGTACTTC. Protein sequence: CASSQLGTTAIYEQYF.

This clonotype came up many times. This chain joins TRBV5-6 and TRBJ2-1; no reliable D call. Trimming took 4 bases from V and 10 from J, leaving 9 bases between them. Germline V gene lookup returns CDR1 SGHDT and CDR2 YYEEEE. This CDR3 spans 11 amino acids. CDR3 sequence (DNA): TGTGCCAGCAGCCGCGATGAAGAGCAGTTCTTC. It codes for CASSRDEEQFF.

The rearrangement links TRBV28 to TRBJ1-2; no clear D gene. V lost 7 bases and J lost 2, with 11 bases in between. The CDR3 has 13 amino acids. Germline lookup yields CDR1 MDHEN and CDR2 SYDVKM. CDR3 in amino acids: CASNLLNNYGYTF. CDR3 DNA: TGTGCCAGCAATCTACTAAACAACTATGGCTACACCTTC.

In its sample, this clonotype was seen many times. The chain couples TRBV20-1 to TRBJ2-2; no definite D call. This CDR3 has 13 amino acids. Germline V lookup: CDR1 DFQATT, CDR2 SNEGSKA (reference sequence). The V gene lost 1 base and the J gene lost 0 bases, with 3 bases spanning the gap. CDR3 loop: CSARVANTGELFF. The CDR3 region has the DNA TGCAGTGCTAGAGTCGCGAACACCGGGGAGCTGTTTTTT.

The V and J genes are TRBV20-1 and TRBJ1-2, with 8 bases aligning to TRBD1. CDR3 length: 14 residues. V was clipped by 4 bases and J by 1 base; unmatched bases: 5. Per germline, CDR1 DFQATT and CDR2 SNEGSKA (reference sequence). In nucleotides, the CDR3 is TGCAGTGCTATTGGGGACAGGAGTAACTATGGCTACACCTTC. It translates to CSAIGDRSNYGYTF.

V is TRBV11-2 and J is TRBJ1-2, with D perhaps matching TRBD1 (5 bases). This CDR3 spans 16 amino acids. Germline CDR1 and CDR2: SGHAT and FQNNGV. V dropped 4 bases and J dropped 7 bases, with 22 bases sitting between them. CDR3 residues: CASSSPRQGILGGYTF. CDR3 DNA: TGTGCCAGCAGCTCTCCTCGGCAGGGAATCTTGGGTGGCTACACCTTC.

This clonotype came up many times. The chain is built from TRBV29-1 and TRBJ2-7; D perhaps matches TRBD1 (6 bases). Germline CDR1 reads SQVTM; CDR2 reads ANQGSEA. The CDR3 totals 12 residues. V dropped 7 bases and J dropped 3 bases, with 13 bases sitting between them. The DNA for the CDR3 is TGCAGCGCTAAGACAGGAGACTACGAGCAGTACTTC. It yields the protein CSAKTGDYEQYF.